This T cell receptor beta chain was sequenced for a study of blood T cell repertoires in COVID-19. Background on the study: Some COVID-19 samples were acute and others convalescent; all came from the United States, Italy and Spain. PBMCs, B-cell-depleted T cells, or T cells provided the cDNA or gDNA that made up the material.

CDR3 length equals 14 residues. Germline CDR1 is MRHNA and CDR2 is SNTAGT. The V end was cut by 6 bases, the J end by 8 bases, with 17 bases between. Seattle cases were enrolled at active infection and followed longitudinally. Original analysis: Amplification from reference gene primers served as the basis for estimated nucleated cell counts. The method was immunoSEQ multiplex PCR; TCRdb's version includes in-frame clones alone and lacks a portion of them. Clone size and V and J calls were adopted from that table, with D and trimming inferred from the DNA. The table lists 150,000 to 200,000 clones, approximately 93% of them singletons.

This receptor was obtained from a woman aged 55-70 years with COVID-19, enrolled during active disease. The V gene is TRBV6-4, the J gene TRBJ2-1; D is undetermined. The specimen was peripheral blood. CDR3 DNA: TGTGCCAGCAGACGAGAATTGAGTATTGATGAGCAGTTCTTC. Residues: CASRRELSIDEQFF.